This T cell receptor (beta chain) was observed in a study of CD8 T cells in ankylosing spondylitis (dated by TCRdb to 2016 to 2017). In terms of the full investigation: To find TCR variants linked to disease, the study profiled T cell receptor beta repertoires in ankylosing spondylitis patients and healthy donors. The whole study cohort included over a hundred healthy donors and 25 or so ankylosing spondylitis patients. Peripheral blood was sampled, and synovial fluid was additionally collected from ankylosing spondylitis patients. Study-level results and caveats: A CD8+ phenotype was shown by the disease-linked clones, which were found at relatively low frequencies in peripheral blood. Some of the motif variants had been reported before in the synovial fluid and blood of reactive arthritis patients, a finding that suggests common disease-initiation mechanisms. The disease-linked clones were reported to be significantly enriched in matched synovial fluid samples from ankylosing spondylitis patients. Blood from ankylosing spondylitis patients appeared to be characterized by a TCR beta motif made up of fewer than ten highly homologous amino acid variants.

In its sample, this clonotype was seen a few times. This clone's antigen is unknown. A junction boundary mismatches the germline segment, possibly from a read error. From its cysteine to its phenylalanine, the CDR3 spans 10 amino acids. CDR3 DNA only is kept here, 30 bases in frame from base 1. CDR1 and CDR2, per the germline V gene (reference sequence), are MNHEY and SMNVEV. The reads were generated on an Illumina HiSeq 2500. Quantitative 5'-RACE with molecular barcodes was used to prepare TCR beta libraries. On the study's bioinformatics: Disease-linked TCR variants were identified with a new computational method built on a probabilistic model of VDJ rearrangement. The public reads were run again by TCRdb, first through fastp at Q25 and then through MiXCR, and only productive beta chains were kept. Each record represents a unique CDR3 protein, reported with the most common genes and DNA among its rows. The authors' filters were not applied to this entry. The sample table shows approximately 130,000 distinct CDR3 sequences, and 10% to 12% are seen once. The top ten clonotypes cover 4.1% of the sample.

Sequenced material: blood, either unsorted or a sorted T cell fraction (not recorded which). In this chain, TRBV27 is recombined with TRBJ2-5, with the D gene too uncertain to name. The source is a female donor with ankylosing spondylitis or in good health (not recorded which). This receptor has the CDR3 CAGSEQTQYF. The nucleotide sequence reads TGTGCCGGCAGTGAGCAGACCCAGTACTTC.